This TCR beta chain was recovered during a study of T-cell reconstitution after alpha-beta-depleted transplantation in children. Study results and limitations: T-cell numbers and diversity, one year after transplant, stemmed largely from T cells that were newly produced. Reports say that about two months after transplant, the alpha-beta T cells came out of several hundred graft clones that had expanded.

V gave up 5 bases and J gave up 0 bases, with 11 bases separating them. CDR3 length: 15 residues. Germline V gene data show CDR1 as MNHNS and CDR2 as SASEGT. Details on this clonotype: Antigen specificity is unknown.

Unique molecular identifiers were incorporated into the prepared TCRbeta library. In TCRdb, the PCR reads were re-called with MiXCR into one record per CDR3 protein. The table includes about 980,000 distinct CDR3 sequences, roughly 31% detected once. The chain joins TRBV6-1 to TRBJ1-5; D gene ambiguous. The sample in question was PBMCs, mostly from graft donor cells, obtained 360 days after TCRalphabeta/CD19-depleted stem cell transplant. The clonotype comes from a boy less than two years old who had a stem cell transplant for SCID, so the T cells may come from the graft donor. The CDR3 spells CASSPFEDSNQPQHF. The DNA of the CDR3 is TGTGCCAGCAGTCCCTTTGAGGATAGCAATCAGCCCCAGCATTTT.